Listed below are T cell receptor beta chains from one sample, sequenced in a study of cytomegalovirus exposure and HLA in healthy donors. Only in-frame clones appear in the TCRdb table, and some are missing; sequencing was by immunoSEQ multiplex PCR. The table records around 190,000 clones, about 10% of them present only once. The sequenced material came from PBMCs. The receptors derive from a woman aged 25 to 39 in good health and CMV-seropositive. Both conserved end residues are part of each CDR3.

V: TRBV2; J: TRBJ2-5; CDR3: CASRGGILQETQYF
V: TRBV19; J: TRBJ1-5; CDR3: CASSTQDGQPQHF
V: TRBV7-8; J: TRBJ2-3; CDR3: CASSLGGKRADTQYF
V: TRBV2; J: TRBJ1-1; CDR3: CASSITGQGGTEAFF
V: TRBV20-1; J: TRBJ2-3; CDR3: CSAPYTDTQYF
V: TRBV2; J: TRBJ2-3; CDR3: CASSLRGGYLDTQYF
V: TRBV4-1; J: TRBJ2-5; CDR3: CASSQGTVKETQYF
V: TRBV4-1; J: TRBJ2-1; CDR3: CASSPAGLTYNEQFF
V: TRBV29-1; J: TRBJ1-4; CDR3: CSVVVFDEKLFF
V: TRBV5-4; J: TRBJ2-1; CDR3: CASSATGEQFF
V: TRBV5-1; J: TRBJ1-2; CDR3: CASSWTGASSGYTF
V: TRBV2; J: TRBJ1-2; CDR3: CASRSPDRGDGYTF
V: TRBV5-6; J: TRBJ2-1; CDR3: CASSPGTGGSEQFF
V: TRBV5-1; J: TRBJ1-2; CDR3: CASSRDRDGYTF
V: TRBV9; J: TRBJ2-1; CDR3: CASSGGVGYNEQFF
V: TRBV5-6; J: TRBJ2-5; CDR3: CASSLVVPQETQYF
V: TRBV30; J: TRBJ2-1; CDR3: CALEGGRYEQFF
V: TRBV6-4; J: TRBJ2-1; CDR3: CASSEGGRTYNEQFF
V: TRBV5-1; J: TRBJ1-5; CDR3: CASSPSPAGQNQPQHF
V: TRBV15; J: TRBJ1-4; CDR3: CATSREGRGREKLFF
V: TRBV4-2; J: TRBJ1-1; CDR3: CASSQPDRGRGTEAFF
V: TRBV5-6; J: TRBJ1-5; CDR3: CASSFTGQNQPQHF
V: TRBV6-1; J: TRBJ1-2; CDR3: CASSGDRGLYGYTF
V: TRBV7-2; J: TRBJ2-2; CDR3: CASSSPNTGELFF
V: TRBV7-6; J: TRBJ2-1; CDR3: CASSPGQGAKNEQFF
V: TRBV19; J: TRBJ1-4; CDR3: CASRGQFEKLFF
V: TRBV5-6; J: TRBJ1-1; CDR3: CASSPPRTEAFF
V: TRBV19; J: TRBJ2-7; CDR3: CASSIVGGIQLSGVYEQYF